These 31 T cell receptor beta chains originate from one sample sequenced in a study of identical twins. TCRdb re-called the 5' RACE reads with MiXCR, one entry per CDR3 protein. The table lists roughly 500,000 distinct CDR3 sequences, approximately 22% of them singletons, with approximately 0.95% in the top ten. Another study also made use of these data, one on T cells expressing NK-cell markers.

Specimen: CD4+ T cells sorted from blood. These receptors were obtained from a woman under 30 in good health.

In this sample, this clonotype turned up a few times. The J gene is TRBJ2-6, the V gene TRBV7-3; D might be TRBD1 or TRBD2, each matching 5 bases. CDR1 and CDR2 (germline): SGHTA, FQGTGA. The CDR3 runs to 16 residues. V lost 6 bases and J lost 2, with 14 bases in between. The DNA for the CDR3 is TGTGCCAGCAGTTCCCCTTGGGACGCTGGGGCCAACGTCCTGACTTTC. Translated: CASSSPWDAGANVLTF.

The rearrangement links TRBV5-1 to TRBJ2-7; perhaps D is TRBD1 or TRBD2 (5 bases each). V was shortened by 4 bases and J by 2 bases, with 16 bases between the two germline ends. The CDR3 extends over 15 amino acids. CDR1 SGHRS and CDR2 YFSETQ come from the germline V gene. CDR3 protein: CASSLTLGPAYEQYF. CDR3 coding DNA: TGCGCCAGCAGCCTAACATTGGGACCCGCCTACGAGCAGTACTTC.

The CDR3 nucleotides are TGTGCCAGCAGTGAGGCTTCCTACGAGCAGTACTTC. Translation gives CASSEASYEQYF. This chain connects TRBV2 to TRBJ2-7; no definite D call. CDR1 SNHLY and CDR2 FYNNEI come from the germline V gene. This CDR3 comprises 12 residues. V dropped 3 bases and J dropped 1 base, with 4 bases sitting between them.

This clonotype appeared many times. V is TRBV12-3 or TRBV12-4 and J is TRBJ1-1, with D possibly matching TRBD1 (5 bases). V lost 3 bases, J lost 5 bases, and 10 bases lay in between. The CDR3 contains 13 residues. DNA of the CDR3: TGTGCCAGCAGTTTCAGGGAAGGTACTGAAGCTTTCTTT. Translating gives CASSFREGTEAFF.

The chain recombines TRBV4-1 with TRBJ2-2; 11 nucleotides agree with TRBD2. Germline V lookup: CDR1 MGHRA, CDR2 YSYEKL. This CDR3 contains 14 residues. V was clipped by 4 bases and J by 9 bases; unmatched bases: 4. CDR3 nucleotide sequence: TGCGCCAGCAGCCCTCTAGCGGGAGGACGGGAGCTGTTTTTT. This sequence encodes CASSPLAGGRELFF.

This clonotype was detected a few times. The chain links TRBV11-2 to TRBJ2-1; D gene unclear. The CDR3 loop spans 11 amino acids. The V and J ends lost 4 bases and 8 bases respectively, with 6 bases between them. Germline V gives CDR1 SGHAT, CDR2 FQNNGV. The CDR3: CASSWIYEQFF. The CDR3 DNA is TGTGCCAGCAGCTGGATCTATGAGCAGTTCTTC. Full variable domain (missing parts from reference TRBV11-2 and TRBJ2-1): EAGVAQSPRYKIIEKRQSVAFWCNPISGHATLYWYQQILGQGPKLLIQFQNNGVVDDSQLPKDRFSAERLKGVDSTLKIQPAKLEDSAVYLCASSWIYEQFFGPGTRLTVL.

CDR3 DNA sequence: TGCGCCAGCAGCAGAACAGAGAGTAACTATGGCTACACCTTC. Protein product: CASSRTESNYGYTF. V and J are TRBV5-1 and TRBJ1-2, with no clear D. Germline V gene lookup returns CDR1 SGHRS and CDR2 YFSETQ. The CDR3 is 14 residues long. The V end lost 4 bases, the J end lost 1 base, and 11 bases lay between the germline ends.

This clonotype was detected a few times. The genes are TRBV29-1 and TRBJ2-1; 10 nucleotides agree with TRBD2. In germline, CDR1 is SQVTM, CDR2 ANQGSEA. The CDR3 is 13 amino acids. J lost 13 bases, V lost 5 bases, and 11 bases had no gene match. This CDR3 reads CSVRGAGGTPQFF. In nucleotides, the CDR3 is TGCAGCGTTCGGGGAGCGGGAGGGACACCCCAGTTCTTC.

CDR3 nucleotide sequence: TGTGCCAGCAGAACGGGACTAGCGGGAGTCGGAGAGCAGTTCTTC. Translated: CASRTGLAGVGEQFF. This chain links TRBV7-2 with TRBJ2-1, with TRBD2 identical over 14 bases. Trimming cost V 6 bases and J 10 bases; bases outside gene matches: 8. Looked up from germline, CDR1 is SGHTA and CDR2 is FQGNSA. The CDR3 spans 15 residues.

V usage is TRBV29-1 and J usage is TRBJ2-7; D gene ambiguous. This CDR3 comprises 13 residues. CDR1 SQVTM and CDR2 ANQGSEA come from the germline V gene. The V end was cut by 2 bases, the J end by 0 bases, with 8 bases between. The DNA of the CDR3 is TGCAGCGTTGAAAGGTCCAGCTCCTACGAGCAGTACTTC. This encodes CSVERSSSYEQYF.

V usage is TRBV27 and J usage is TRBJ1-1, with D possibly being TRBD1 (5 bases). This CDR3 has 12 residues. The V end was cut by 6 bases, the J end by 8 bases, with 13 bases between. From germline, CDR1 is MNHEY and CDR2 SMNVEV (reference sequence). The CDR3 region is CASSSREGEAFF. The CDR3 DNA reads TGTGCCAGCAGCAGCAGGGAGGGCGAAGCTTTCTTT.

The genes are TRBV20-1 and TRBJ1-2; D uncertain. CDR1 is DFQATT, CDR2 SNEGSKA, per germline (reference sequence). The CDR3 consists of 14 residues. V lost 3 bases and J 7 bases, leaving 18 bases between the germline ends. CDR3: CSASNSLGQSGYTF. DNA for the CDR3: TGCAGTGCTAGCAATTCTCTGGGCCAGAGTGGCTACACCTTC.

The V call is TRBV7-9, the J call TRBJ2-3, with D perhaps matching TRBD2 (6 bases). The CDR3 is 16 amino acids. V lost 5 bases and J 2 bases, leaving 17 bases between the germline ends. In germline, CDR1 is SEHNR, CDR2 FQNEAQ (reference sequence). The DNA for the CDR3 is TGTGCCAGCAGCCCGAAGGGTCGGAGGGCCACAGATACGCAGTATTTT. This sequence encodes CASSPKGRRATDTQYF. The variable domain in full, with the rest retrieved from reference TRBV7-9 and TRBJ2-3, is DTGVSQNPRHKITKRGQNVTFRCDPISEHNRLYWYRQTLGQGPEFLTYFQNEAQLEKSRLLSDRFSAERPKGSFSTLEIQRTEQGDSAMYLCASSPKGRRATDTQYFGPGTRLTVL.

This clonotype was detected a few times. The rearrangement joins TRBV20-1 to TRBJ1-6, with D possibly being TRBD1 (6 bases). V was shortened by 0 bases and J by 7 bases, with 22 bases between the two germline ends. There are 18 residues in the CDR3. Germline V gives CDR1 DFQATT, CDR2 SNEGSKA (reference sequence). The CDR3 spells CSAREETGRRRGNSPLHF. Here the CDR3 DNA reads TGCAGTGCTAGAGAGGAAACAGGCCGTCGAAGGGGGAATTCACCCCTCCACTTT.

This clonotype was recorded a few times. The rearrangement uses TRBV29-1 and TRBJ1-2, with 7 positions matching TRBD1. This CDR3 is 12 amino acids long. The J segment lost 8 bases and the V segment lost 7 bases, leaving 10 bases of the junction unmatched. Germline V CDR1 and CDR2: SQVTM, ANQGSEA. Written as DNA, the CDR3 is TGCAGCGCGGACCAGGGGGTACTCGGCTACACCTTC. As protein: CSADQGVLGYTF.

At least ten counts were recorded for this clonotype. This rearrangement joins TRBV5-4 to TRBJ1-4; tentative D call: TRBD1 (5 bases). Deletions cut 0 bases from V and 7 bases from J, with 13 bases between. The CDR3 length is 15 residues. The germline V gene encodes CDR1 SGHNT and CDR2 YYREEE (reference sequence). The CDR3 nucleotides are TGTGCCAGCAGCTTGGGTTGGGGGGAGAGTGAAAAACTGTTTTTT. Encoded protein: CASSLGWGESEKLFF.

This clonotype showed up many times. V is TRBV12-3 or TRBV12-4 and J is TRBJ1-5; unclear D gene. CDR3 length equals 13 residues. V lost 3 bases to trimming and J lost 5 bases, with 8 bases between them. The CDR3 nucleotides are TGTGCCAGCAGTTTGAGAAGAGATCAGCCCCAGCATTTT. Protein sequence: CASSLRRDQPQHF.

The CDR3 DNA is TGCAGTGCCCTAGTGGGTCGTAATCCCTTACTGTTTTTT. This codes for CSALVGRNPLLFF. The genes are TRBV20-1 and TRBJ1-4; D remains ambiguous. Germline CDR1 and CDR2: DFQATT and SNEGSKA (reference sequence). The CDR3 is 13 amino acids. V lost 6 bases, J lost 13 bases, and 21 bases lay in between.

The chain is built from TRBV7-2 and TRBJ2-6; D call uncertain. V was clipped by 5 bases and J by 4 bases, with 12 bases between them. Germline loops: CDR1 SGHTA, CDR2 FQGNSA. The length of the CDR3 is 15 residues. The CDR3 DNA reads TGTGCCAGCAGCACAAGACGGATAGGGGCCAACGTCCTGACTTTC. Encoded protein: CASSTRRIGANVLTF.

This rearrangement joins TRBV14 to TRBJ2-5; D is undetermined. Germline V CDR1 and CDR2: SGHDN, FVKESK. The CDR3 is 15 amino acids. Trimming pared 1 base from V and 2 bases from J, leaving 11 bases between. CDR3 sequence reads: CASSQARDTQETQYF. The CDR3 nucleotides are TGTGCCAGCAGCCAAGCGCGAGACACTCAAGAGACCCAGTACTTC.

V and J are TRBV20-1 and TRBJ1-1; tentatively, D is TRBD1 (5 bases). Per germline, CDR1 DFQATT and CDR2 SNEGSKA (reference sequence). Trimming removed 1 base at V and 2 bases at J, with 8 bases between. The CDR3 length is 13 residues. The CDR3 loop is CSARAGPNTEAFF. In DNA form, the CDR3 reads TGCAGTGCTAGAGCGGGGCCTAACACTGAAGCTTTCTTT.

This clonotype was seen a few times. The rearrangement uses TRBV7-2 and TRBJ2-1; the D gene is possibly TRBD1 (7 bases). V was trimmed by 5 bases and J by 13 bases, leaving 24 bases between them. The CDR3 length is 15 residues. Germline CDR1 and CDR2: SGHTA and FQGNSA. The CDR3 protein is CASSTAGRTGVAQFF. The CDR3 nucleotides read TGTGCCAGCAGCACCGCGGGACGGACAGGAGTGGCCCAGTTCTTC.

The V gene is TRBV9, the J gene TRBJ2-3, with 7 bases matching TRBD2. Germline V gene data show CDR1 as SGDLS and CDR2 as YYNGEE. The CDR3 length is 17 residues. The trim removed 3 bases at V and 4 bases at J, leaving 14 bases unmatched. The CDR3 region is CASSAQTAGVRADTQYF. In DNA, the CDR3 is TGTGCCAGCAGCGCTCAAACTGCGGGAGTCCGGGCAGATACGCAGTATTTT. Complete variable domain (other parts from reference TRBV9 and TRBJ2-3): DSGVTQTPKHLITATGQRVTLRCSPRSGDLSVYWYQQSLDQGLQFLIQYYNGEERAKGNILERFSAQQFPDLHSELNLSSLELGDSALYFCASSAQTAGVRADTQYFGPGTRLTVL.

The genes are TRBV20-1 and TRBJ1-1; D might be TRBD1 (6 bases). Between the trimmed V and J ends, which lost 2 bases and 5 bases, there was a span of 12 bases. CDR3 length equals 13 residues. Germline CDR1 and CDR2: DFQATT and SNEGSKA (reference sequence). CDR3 sequence (DNA): TGCAGTGCTAGAACAGGGCGGTGGACTGAAGCTTTCTTT. This gives the protein CSARTGRWTEAFF.

This clonotype showed up just a few times. Relative to the germline gene, one junction end is altered; a read error may explain this. The V gene is TRBV2, the J gene TRBJ2-1; perhaps TRBD2 as D (5 bases). CDR3 size: 11 residues. Per germline, CDR1 SNHLY and CDR2 FYNNEI. The CDR3 bases are TGCGCCAGCAGTGCCGAGGGTGAGCAGTTCTTC. Its translation is CASSAEGEQFF.

This clonotype came up many times. The chain combines TRBV12-3 or TRBV12-4 with TRBJ1-5; D gene unclear. The CDR3 is made up of 13 amino acids. Deletions cut 5 bases from V and 5 bases from J, with 10 bases between. The CDR3 sequence: CASSPPGDQPQHF. Here the CDR3 DNA reads TGTGCCAGCAGTCCCCCAGGAGATCAGCCCCAGCATTTT.

This chain links TRBV7-2 with TRBJ2-7; D unresolved. Germline values: CDR1 SGHTA, CDR2 FQGNSA. V lost 1 base, J lost 7 bases, and 11 bases lay in between. The CDR3 sequence is 13 residues long. The CDR3 loop reads CASSLDPILEQYF. CDR3 in DNA: TGTGCCAGCAGCTTAGACCCTATCCTGGAGCAGTACTTC.

This clonotype was counted ten times or more. The chain combines TRBV25-1 with TRBJ2-1, with a tentative D call TRBD1 (7 bases). Trimming removed 5 bases at V and 7 bases at J, with 12 bases between. In germline, CDR1 is MGHDK, CDR2 SYGVNS. The CDR3 consists of 13 residues. The CDR3 nucleotides are TGTGCCAGCAGTTTGACAGGGAGGAATGAGCAGTTCTTC. Its protein is CASSLTGRNEQFF.

This clonotype came up once. The chain links TRBV19 to TRBJ2-1, with a possible D match to TRBD1 (6 bases). Germline CDR1 LNHDA, CDR2 SQIVND (reference sequence). This CDR3 has 16 residues. V was cut by 6 bases and J by 5 bases, with 20 bases left in between. CDR3 coding DNA: TGTGCCAGTAGGTCTTTGGGACATCAAAACCACAATGAGCAGTTCTTC. Translating gives CASRSLGHQNHNEQFF. The full variable domain, with the rest looked up from reference TRBV19 and TRBJ2-1, is DGGITQSPKYLFRKEGQNVTLSCEQNLNHDAMYWYRQDPGQGLRLIYYSQIVNDFQKGDIAEGYSVSREKKESFPLTVTSAQKNPTAFYLCASRSLGHQNHNEQFFGPGTRLTVL.

The CDR3 bases are TGTGCCAGCAGCTACAACGCGGGGGGCTACAATGAGCAGTTCTTC. Protein: CASSYNAGGYNEQFF. This chain connects TRBV7-2 to TRBJ2-1; 8 positions match TRBD2. Germline CDR1 SGHTA, CDR2 FQGNSA. V shed 4 bases, J shed 3 bases, and the junction held 5 bases outside the gene matches. This CDR3 has 15 residues.

DNA of the CDR3: TGTGCCAGCAGCTTGCCGTCCGACCAAGAGACCCAGTACTTC. Encoded protein: CASSLPSDQETQYF. This sequence joins TRBV5-5 and TRBJ2-5; no reliable D call. This CDR3 is 14 amino acids long. The V gene lost 1 base and the J gene lost 0 bases, with 7 bases spanning the gap. Germline CDR1 SGHKS, CDR2 YYEKEE (reference sequence).